This T cell receptor beta chain was retrieved from a study of shared clonotypes between healthy human individuals. From CD4+ cells came CD45RA+ naive and CD45RA-negative memory subsets. Study-wide results and caveats: When naive CD4 clonotypes were compared across a few donors, approximately 5% were shared.

Assay used: immunoSEQ multiplex PCR; TCRdb lists only in-frame clones, some missing. The table records about 680,000 clones, around three quarters of them present only once. Regarding this clone: Its antigen is as yet unknown.

This CDR3 is built from 12 residues. The V gene lost 0 bases and the J gene lost 6 bases, with 9 bases spanning the gap. Looked up from germline, CDR1 is SQVTM and CDR2 is ANQGSEA. The receptor comes from a woman aged 25-40 years in good health. Sequenced sample: memory CD4+ T cells sorted from blood. This sample's subset: CD45RA-negative fraction. This chain joins TRBV29-1 and TRBJ2-7, with unresolved D. The CDR3 nucleotides read TGCAGCGTTGAAGATCGGCTCGGCGAGCAGTACTTC. Translation gives CSVEDRLGEQYF.